This TCR beta chain came from a study of CD8 T cells in ankylosing spondylitis. Study-level points and caveats: Disease-linked clones were reportedly significantly enriched in matched ankylosing spondylitis synovial fluid. A TCR beta motif of several highly homologous variants seemed to mark ankylosing spondylitis blood. In reactive arthritis synovial fluid and blood, some motif variants had been reported before.

Concerning this clonotype: Its antigen is currently unknown.

MiXCR was run by TCRdb on the 5' RACE reads, yielding one entry per CDR3 protein. The table has 250,000 to 350,000 distinct CDR3 sequences, approximately 8% seen once. This CDR3 is 16 amino acids long. Sequences were obtained from blood, either unsorted or a sorted T cell fraction (not recorded which). J is TRBJ1-4 and V is TRBV21-1; TRBD1 reflects the table's D call only, with no check against the DNA. TRBV21-1 is a pseudogene segment. The receptor comes from a male donor with ankylosing spondylitis. The CDR3 DNA follows: TGTGCCAGCACCACAAGCTACAGGGGACTTAATGAAAAACTGTTTTTT. It codes for CASTTSYRGLNEKLFF.